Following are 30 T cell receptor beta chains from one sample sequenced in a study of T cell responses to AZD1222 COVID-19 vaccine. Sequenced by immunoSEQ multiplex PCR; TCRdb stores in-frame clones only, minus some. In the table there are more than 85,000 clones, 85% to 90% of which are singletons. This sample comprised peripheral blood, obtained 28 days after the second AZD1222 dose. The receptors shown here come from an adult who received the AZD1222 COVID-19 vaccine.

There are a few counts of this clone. This chain's CDR3 is CASSLLVNGEAFF. CDR3 sequence (DNA): TGTGCCAGCAGCTTACTTGTTAACGGTGAAGCTTTCTTT. This chain joins TRBV11-2 and TRBJ1-1; D remains ambiguous. Germline CDR1 and CDR2: SGHAT and FQNNGV. V gave up 2 bases and J gave up 7 bases, with 11 bases separating them. The CDR3 runs 13 residues. The whole variable domain, remainder taken from reference TRBV11-2 and TRBJ1-1, is EAGVAQSPRYKIIEKRQSVAFWCNPISGHATLYWYQQILGQGPKLLIQFQNNGVVDDSQLPKDRFSAERLKGVDSTLKIQPAKLEDSAVYLCASSLLVNGEAFFGQGTRLTVV.

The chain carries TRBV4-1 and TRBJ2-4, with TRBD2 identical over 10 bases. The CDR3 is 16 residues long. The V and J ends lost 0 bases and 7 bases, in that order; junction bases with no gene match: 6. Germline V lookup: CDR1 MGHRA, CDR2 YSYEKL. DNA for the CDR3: TGCGCCAGCAGCCAAGAGATTCCTAGCGGGAGCAACATTCAGTACTTC. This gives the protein CASSQEIPSGSNIQYF.

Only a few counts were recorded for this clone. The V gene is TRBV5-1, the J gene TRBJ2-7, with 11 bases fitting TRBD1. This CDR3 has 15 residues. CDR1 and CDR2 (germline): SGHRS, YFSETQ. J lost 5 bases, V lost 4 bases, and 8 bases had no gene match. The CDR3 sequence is CASSRGQGAVDEQYF. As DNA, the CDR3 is TGCGCCAGCAGCCGAGGACAGGGGGCGGTGGACGAGCAGTACTTC.

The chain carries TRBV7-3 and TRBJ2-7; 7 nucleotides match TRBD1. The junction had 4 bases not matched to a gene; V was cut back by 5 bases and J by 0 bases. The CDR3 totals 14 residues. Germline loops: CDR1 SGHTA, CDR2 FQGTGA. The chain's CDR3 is CASSPGTVSYEQYF. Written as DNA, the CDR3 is TGTGCCAGCAGCCCTGGGACAGTCTCCTACGAGCAGTACTTC.

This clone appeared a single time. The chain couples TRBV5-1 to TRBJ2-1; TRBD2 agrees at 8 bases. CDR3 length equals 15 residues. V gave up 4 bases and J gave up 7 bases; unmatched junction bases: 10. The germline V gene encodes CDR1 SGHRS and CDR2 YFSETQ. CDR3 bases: TGCGCCAGCAGCCCCCCGGGACTAGTCTTTAATGAGCAGTTCTTC. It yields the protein CASSPPGLVFNEQFF.

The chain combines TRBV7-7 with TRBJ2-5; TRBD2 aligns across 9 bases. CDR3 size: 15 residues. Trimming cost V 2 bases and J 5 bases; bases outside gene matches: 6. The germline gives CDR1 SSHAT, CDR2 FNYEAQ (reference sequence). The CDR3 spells CASSLMLREGETQYF. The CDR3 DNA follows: TGTGCCAGCAGCTTAATGCTGCGGGAGGGGGAGACCCAGTACTTC.

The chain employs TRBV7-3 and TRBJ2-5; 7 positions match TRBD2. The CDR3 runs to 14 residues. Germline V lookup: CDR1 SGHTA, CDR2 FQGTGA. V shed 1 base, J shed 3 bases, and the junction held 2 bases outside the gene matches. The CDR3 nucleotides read TGTGCCAGCAGCTTAAGTGGGGGGGAAGAGACCCAGTACTTC. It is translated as CASSLSGGEETQYF.

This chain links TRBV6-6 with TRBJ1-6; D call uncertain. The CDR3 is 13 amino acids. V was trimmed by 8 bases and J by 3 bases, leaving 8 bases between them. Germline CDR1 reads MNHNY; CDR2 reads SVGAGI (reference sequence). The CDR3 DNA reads TGTGCCAGCTTGACGGGCTATAATTCACCCCTCCACTTT. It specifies CASLTGYNSPLHF.

CDR3: CASKDQNTGELFF. CDR3 nucleotide sequence: TGCGCCAGCAAGGACCAGAACACCGGGGAGCTGTTTTTT. This sequence joins TRBV5-1 and TRBJ2-2; the D is unclear. The CDR3 extends over 13 amino acids. V shed 6 bases and J shed 1 base, with 7 bases lying between them. The germline CDR1 and CDR2 sequences are SGHRS and YFSETQ. Based on the CDR3 plus reference TRBV5-1 and TRBJ2-2, the full variable domain is KAGVTQTPRYLIKTRGQQVTLSCSPISGHRSVSWYQQTPGQGLQFLFEYFSETQRNKGNFPGRFSGRQFSNSRSEMNVSTLELGDSALYLCASKDQNTGELFFGEGSRLTVL.

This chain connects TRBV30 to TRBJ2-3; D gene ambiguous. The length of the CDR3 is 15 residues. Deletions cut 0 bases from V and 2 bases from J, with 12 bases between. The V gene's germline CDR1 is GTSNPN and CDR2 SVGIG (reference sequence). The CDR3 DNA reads TGTGCCTGGAGTGTGGGTAGCACCTACACAGATACGCAGTATTTT. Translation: CAWSVGSTYTDTQYF.

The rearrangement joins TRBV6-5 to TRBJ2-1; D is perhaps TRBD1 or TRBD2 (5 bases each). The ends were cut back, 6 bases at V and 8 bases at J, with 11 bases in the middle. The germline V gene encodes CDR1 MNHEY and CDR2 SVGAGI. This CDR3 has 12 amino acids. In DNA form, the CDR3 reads TGTGCCAGCAGAATATTGGGGGATGAGCAGTTCTTC. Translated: CASRILGDEQFF.

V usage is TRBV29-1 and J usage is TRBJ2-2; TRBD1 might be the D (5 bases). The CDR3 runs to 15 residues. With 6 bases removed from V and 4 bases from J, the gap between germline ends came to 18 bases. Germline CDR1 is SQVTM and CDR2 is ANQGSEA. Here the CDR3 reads CSVGSGRVTTGELFF. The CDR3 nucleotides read TGCAGCGTGGGATCAGGGCGAGTGACCACCGGGGAGCTGTTTTTT.

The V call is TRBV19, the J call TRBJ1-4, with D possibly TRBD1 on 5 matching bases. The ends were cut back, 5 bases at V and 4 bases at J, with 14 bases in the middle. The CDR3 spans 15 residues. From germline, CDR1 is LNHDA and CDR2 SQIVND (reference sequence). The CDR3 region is CASSLGTVDNEKLFF. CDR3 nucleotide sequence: TGTGCCAGTAGTCTGGGGACCGTAGATAATGAAAAACTGTTTTTT. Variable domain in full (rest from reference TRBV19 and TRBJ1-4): DGGITQSPKYLFRKEGQNVTLSCEQNLNHDAMYWYRQDPGQGLRLIYYSQIVNDFQKGDIAEGYSVSREKKESFPLTVTSAQKNPTAFYLCASSLGTVDNEKLFFGSGTQLSVL.

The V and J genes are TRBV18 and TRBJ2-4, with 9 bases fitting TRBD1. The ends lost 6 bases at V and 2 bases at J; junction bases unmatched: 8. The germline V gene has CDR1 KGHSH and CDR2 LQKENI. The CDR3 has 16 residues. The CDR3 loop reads CASSSGTGITKNIQYF. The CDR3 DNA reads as TGTGCCAGCTCCTCCGGGACAGGGATTACCAAAAACATTCAGTACTTC. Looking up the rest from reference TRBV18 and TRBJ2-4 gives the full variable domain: NAGVMQNPRHLVRRRGQEARLRCSPMKGHSHVYWYRQLPEEGLKFMVYLQKENIIDESGMPKERFSAEFPKEGPSILRIQQVVRGDSAAYFCASSSGTGITKNIQYFGAGTRLSVL.

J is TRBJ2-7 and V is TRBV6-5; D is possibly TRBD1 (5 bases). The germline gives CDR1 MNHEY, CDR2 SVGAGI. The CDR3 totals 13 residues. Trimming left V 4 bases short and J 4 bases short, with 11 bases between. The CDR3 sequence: CASSLGEPYEQYF. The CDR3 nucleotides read TGTGCCAGCAGTTTAGGGGAACCTTACGAGCAGTACTTC.

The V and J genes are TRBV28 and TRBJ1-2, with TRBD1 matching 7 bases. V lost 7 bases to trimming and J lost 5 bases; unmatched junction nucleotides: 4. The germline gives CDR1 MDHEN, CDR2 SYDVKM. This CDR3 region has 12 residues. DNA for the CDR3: TGTGCCAGCATAGAGGGGGCGTATGGCTACACCTTC. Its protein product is CASIEGAYGYTF.

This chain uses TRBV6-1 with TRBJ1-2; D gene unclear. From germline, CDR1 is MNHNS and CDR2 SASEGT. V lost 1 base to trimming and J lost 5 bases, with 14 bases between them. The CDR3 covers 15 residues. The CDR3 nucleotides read TGTGCCAGCAGTGAAGGCCGGACGGAACCTTATGGCTACACCTTC. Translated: CASSEGRTEPYGYTF.

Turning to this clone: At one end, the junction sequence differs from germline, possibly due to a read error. CDR3 sequence reads: CASSDSSGNEQFF. CDR3 bases: TGTGCCAGCAGTGACTCGAGCGGGAATGAGCAGTTCTTC. The chain uses TRBV6-6 and TRBJ2-1, with a possible D match to TRBD2 (6 bases). The CDR3 is 13 amino acids. CDR1 MNHNY and CDR2 SVGAGI come from the germline V gene (reference sequence).

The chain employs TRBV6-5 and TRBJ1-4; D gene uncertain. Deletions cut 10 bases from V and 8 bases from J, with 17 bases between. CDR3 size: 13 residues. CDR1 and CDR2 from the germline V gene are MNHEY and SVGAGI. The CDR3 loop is CATRRVGREKLFF. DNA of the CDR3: TGTGCCACAAGAAGGGTGGGAAGGGAAAAACTGTTTTTT.

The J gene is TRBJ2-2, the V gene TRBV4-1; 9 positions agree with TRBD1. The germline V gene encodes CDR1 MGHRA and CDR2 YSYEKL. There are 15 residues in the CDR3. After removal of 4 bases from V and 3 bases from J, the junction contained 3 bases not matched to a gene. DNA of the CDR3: TGCGCCAGCAGCCGAGGACAGGGGTACACCGGGGAGCTGTTTTTT. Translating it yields CASSRGQGYTGELFF.

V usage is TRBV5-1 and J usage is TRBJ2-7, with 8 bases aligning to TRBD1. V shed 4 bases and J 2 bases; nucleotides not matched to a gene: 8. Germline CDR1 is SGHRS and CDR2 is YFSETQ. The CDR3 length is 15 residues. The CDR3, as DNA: TGCGCCAGCAGCCCCGGACAGGGAGGTACCTACGAGCAGTACTTC. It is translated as CASSPGQGGTYEQYF.

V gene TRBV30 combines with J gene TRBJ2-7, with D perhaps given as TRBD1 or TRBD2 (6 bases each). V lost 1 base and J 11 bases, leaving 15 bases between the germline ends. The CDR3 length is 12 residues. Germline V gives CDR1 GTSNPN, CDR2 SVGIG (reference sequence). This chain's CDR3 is CAWSGDTEGEYF. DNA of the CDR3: TGTGCCTGGAGTGGTGACACGGAGGGGGAGTACTTC.

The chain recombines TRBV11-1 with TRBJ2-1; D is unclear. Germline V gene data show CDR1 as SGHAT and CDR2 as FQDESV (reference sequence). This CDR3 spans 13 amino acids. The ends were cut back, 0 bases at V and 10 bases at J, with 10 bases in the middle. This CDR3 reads CASSLASLPEQFF. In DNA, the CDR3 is TGTGCCAGCAGCTTAGCTTCTCTCCCAGAGCAGTTCTTC.

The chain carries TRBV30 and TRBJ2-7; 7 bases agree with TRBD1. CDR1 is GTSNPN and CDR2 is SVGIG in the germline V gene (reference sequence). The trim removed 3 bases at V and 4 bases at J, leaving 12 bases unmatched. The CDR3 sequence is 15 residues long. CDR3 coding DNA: TGTGCCTGGAGCCGGGACGAGGGGGCGAAATACGAGCAGTACTTC. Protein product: CAWSRDEGAKYEQYF.

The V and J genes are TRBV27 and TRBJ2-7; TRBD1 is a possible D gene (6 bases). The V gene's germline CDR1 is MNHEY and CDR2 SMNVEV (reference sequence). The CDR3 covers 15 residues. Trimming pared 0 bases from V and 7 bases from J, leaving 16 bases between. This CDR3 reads CASSLSPGQIWEQYF. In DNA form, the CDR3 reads TGTGCCAGCAGTTTATCGCCCGGACAGATCTGGGAGCAGTACTTC.

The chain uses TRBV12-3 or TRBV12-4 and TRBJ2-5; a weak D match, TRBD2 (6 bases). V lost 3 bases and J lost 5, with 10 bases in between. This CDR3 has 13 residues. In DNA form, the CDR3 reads TGTGCCAGCAGTTTGTCAGGGAGGGAGACCCAGTACTTC. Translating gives CASSLSGRETQYF.

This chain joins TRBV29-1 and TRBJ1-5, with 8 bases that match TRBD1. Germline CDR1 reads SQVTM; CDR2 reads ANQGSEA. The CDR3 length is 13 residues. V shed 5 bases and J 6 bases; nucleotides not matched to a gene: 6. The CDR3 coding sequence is TGCAGCGTTCAGGACAGGGCCGGTCAGCCCCAGCATTTT. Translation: CSVQDRAGQPQHF. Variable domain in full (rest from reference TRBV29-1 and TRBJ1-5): SAVISQKPSRDICQRGTSLTIQCQVDSQVTMMFWYRQQPGQSLTLIATANQGSEATYESGFVIDKFPISRPNLTFSTLTVSNMSPEDSSIYLCSVQDRAGQPQHFGDGTRLSIL.

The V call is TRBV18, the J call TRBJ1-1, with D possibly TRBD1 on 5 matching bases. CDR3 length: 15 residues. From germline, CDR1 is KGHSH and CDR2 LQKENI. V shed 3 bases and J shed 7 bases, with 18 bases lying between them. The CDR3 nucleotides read TGTGCCAGCTCACCTTACGAGGGGAATTGGGGTGAAGCTTTCTTT. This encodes CASSPYEGNWGEAFF.

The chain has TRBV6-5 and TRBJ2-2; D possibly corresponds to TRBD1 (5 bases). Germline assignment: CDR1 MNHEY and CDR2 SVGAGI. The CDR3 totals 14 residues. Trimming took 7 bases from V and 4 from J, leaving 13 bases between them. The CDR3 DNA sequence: TGTGCCAGCATCCCCGGACACACCACCGGGGAGCTGTTTTTT. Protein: CASIPGHTTGELFF.

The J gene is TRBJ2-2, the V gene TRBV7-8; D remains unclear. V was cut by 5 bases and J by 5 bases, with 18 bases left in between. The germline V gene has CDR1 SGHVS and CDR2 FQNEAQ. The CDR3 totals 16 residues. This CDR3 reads CASSLPGRRTTGELFF. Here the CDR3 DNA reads TGTGCCAGCAGCCTACCCGGGCGACGGACGACCGGGGAGCTGTTTTTT.